The 12 T cell receptor beta chains listed next were all sequenced from one sample in a study of blood T cells in healthy people across ages. Through a sample-barcoded 5' primer and a J-beta primer mix, a second PCR was run for roughly 6 to 12 cycles. TCRdb independently ran MiXCR on the 5' RACE reads; one entry per CDR3 protein. In the table there are some 900,000 distinct CDR3 sequences, around 49% of which are singletons. The sequencing input was blood. These receptors all stem from a man aged 25-40 years in good health.

The rearrangement uses TRBV7-2 and TRBJ1-1; D is unresolved. Between the trimmed V and J ends, which lost 1 base and 10 bases, there was a span of 4 bases. This CDR3 has 10 amino acids. Germline-derived CDR1 and CDR2 are SGHTA and FQGNSA. In DNA form, the CDR3 reads TGTGCCAGCAGCTTAGGTGTAGCTTTCTTT. Protein product: CASSLGVAFF.

In its sample, this clonotype was seen once. This rearrangement joins TRBV3-1 to TRBJ2-1; TRBD1 is a possible D gene (6 bases). Germline V gives CDR1 LGHDT, CDR2 YNNKEL (reference sequence). CDR3 length equals 16 residues. V was cut by 0 bases and J by 7 bases, with 16 bases left in between. The CDR3 protein is CASSQDPWGRGNEQFF. CDR3 coding DNA: TGTGCCAGCAGCCAAGATCCCTGGGGGCGAGGAAATGAGCAGTTCTTC.

The chain links TRBV3-1 to TRBJ2-5; D tentatively fits TRBD1 or TRBD2 (6 bases each). CDR1 LGHDT and CDR2 YNNKEL come from the germline V gene (reference sequence). The CDR3 consists of 15 residues. Deletions cut 2 bases from V and 5 bases from J, with 15 bases between. The DNA for the CDR3 is TGTGCCAGCAGCCAACCTCGGGGGCAGAGGGAGACCCAGTACTTC. It translates to CASSQPRGQRETQYF.

This clonotype was seen only a few times. A junction boundary mismatches the germline segment, possibly from a read error. V gene TRBV5-8 combines with J gene TRBJ1-2; 7 bases are a match to TRBD1. The CDR3 extends over 13 amino acids. Germline CDR1 is SGHTS and CDR2 is YDEGEE. CDR3 sequence reads: CAGRRQGDYGHTF. Here the CDR3 DNA reads TGTGCCGGGAGGAGACAGGGTGACTATGGCCACACCTTC.

This clonotype has at least ten counts. The rearrangement links TRBV20-1 to TRBJ2-3, with D maybe TRBD1 (6 bases). Trimming stripped 5 bases from V and 4 bases from J, with 16 bases between. Germline CDR1 is DFQATT and CDR2 is SNEGSKA (reference sequence). The CDR3 is 14 residues long. CDR3 bases: TGCAGTGCTTCGGACAGCGGCCGAGCAGATACGCAGTATTTT. Translation gives CSASDSGRADTQYF.

This clonotype turned up a few times. The chain couples TRBV12-3 or TRBV12-4 to TRBJ2-2; no clear D. The CDR3 is 13 amino acids. V shed 6 bases and J shed 1 base, with 6 bases lying between them. The CDR3: CASRGWNTGELFF. CDR3 coding DNA: TGTGCCAGCAGGGGCTGGAACACCGGGGAGCTGTTTTTT.

J is TRBJ1-4 and V is TRBV4-1; 10 bases fit TRBD1. Trimming removed 4 bases from V and 13 bases from J; junction bases left unmatched: 9. This CDR3 is built from 14 residues. Germline CDR1 MGHRA, CDR2 YSYEKL. The CDR3 spells CASSPGTGAERLFF. CDR3 nucleotides: TGCGCCAGCAGCCCGGGGACAGGGGCAGAGAGACTGTTTTTT.

This clonotype was picked up a small number of times. V is TRBV6-1 and J is TRBJ2-7; tentatively, D is TRBD1 (5 bases). V was clipped by 3 bases and J by 0 bases, with 12 bases between them. Germline values: CDR1 MNHNS, CDR2 SASEGT. The CDR3 runs to 15 residues. CDR3 loop: CASSDPTAGSYEQYF. CDR3 DNA sequence: TGTGCCAGCAGTGATCCGACAGCCGGCTCCTACGAGCAGTACTTC.

This clonotype appeared a few times. J is TRBJ2-7 and V is TRBV6-1; D remains ambiguous. This CDR3 spans 13 amino acids. Trimming pared 3 bases from V and 1 base from J, leaving 7 bases between. Germline CDR1 reads MNHNS; CDR2 reads SASEGT. CDR3 DNA sequence: TGTGCCAGCAGTGAGCACCTTTCCTACGAGCAGTACTTC. Translation: CASSEHLSYEQYF.

The rearrangement uses TRBV7-9 and TRBJ1-1; the D gene is possibly TRBD1 (6 bases). V lost 6 bases and J 4 bases, leaving 15 bases between the germline ends. The CDR3 is 14 amino acids. Looked up from germline, CDR1 is SEHNR and CDR2 is FQNEAQ (reference sequence). CDR3 DNA: TGTGCCAGCAGGTCCACAGGGAGCCGCACTGAAGCTTTCTTT. It translates to CASRSTGSRTEAFF.

The J gene is TRBJ2-3, the V gene TRBV9; TRBD2 is a possible D gene (7 bases). Germline loops: CDR1 SGDLS, CDR2 YYNGEE. The V and J ends lost 2 bases and 4 bases respectively, with 26 bases between them. The CDR3 loop spans 19 amino acids. CDR3 region: CASSVPRGGGGLDADTQYF. The CDR3 DNA follows: TGTGCCAGCAGCGTCCCCCGGGGCGGGGGCGGGTTGGACGCAGATACGCAGTATTTT. The full variable domain, its missing parts supplied by reference TRBV9 and TRBJ2-3, is DSGVTQTPKHLITATGQRVTLRCSPRSGDLSVYWYQQSLDQGLQFLIQYYNGEERAKGNILERFSAQQFPDLHSELNLSSLELGDSALYFCASSVPRGGGGLDADTQYFGPGTRLTVL.

The chain links TRBV20-1 to TRBJ2-3, with 9 bases lining up with TRBD1. CDR1 is DFQATT and CDR2 is SNEGSKA in the germline V gene (reference sequence). This CDR3 is 15 amino acids long. J gave up 2 bases and V 2 bases, and 5 bases lay outside the gene matches. This chain's CDR3 is CSARTDRGITDTQYF. As DNA, the CDR3 is TGCAGTGCTAGAACCGACAGGGGGATCACAGATACGCAGTATTTT.